The count of the clone carrying this T cell receptor beta chain is one. Antigen specificity is unknown. Sequencing was performed with immunoSEQ multiplex PCR; in TCRdb, only in-frame clones are kept and a portion is missing. The sample shows about 77,000 clones, about 85% of them seen only once. These data originate in a study of OX40 agonist ivuxolimab in advanced cancers. The wider study: In this trial design, patients received ivuxolimab intravenously at 0.01 to 10 mg/kg every 2 weeks.

Germline V gene data show CDR1 as SGHAT and CDR2 as FQNNGV. Losses at the gene ends were 6 bases for V and 5 bases for J; bases not matched to a gene: 6. CDR3 size: 15 residues. General study points: Low clonal expansion, among the lowest seen, marked partial responders at 0.1-3.0 mg/kg.

This clonotype was obtained from an adult with an advanced solid tumor such as melanoma, head and neck, liver or kidney cancer. The chain has TRBV11-2 and TRBJ1-4; TRBD1 aligns across 10 bases. This specimen was CD4+ or CD8+ T cells sorted from blood, taken in a trial of the OX40 agonist ivuxolimab. CDR3 bases: TGTGCCAGCAGGACAGGACAGGGGGGAAATGAAAAACTGTTTTTT. As protein: CASRTGQGGNEKLFF.